The TCR beta chain described here comes from a study of PD-1 blockade in classical Hodgkin lymphoma. This clone was counted only a few times. The antigen is not known. Each and every patient relapsed after autologous stem cell transplantation, and patients got differing brentuximab vedotin exposure. When best responses were assessed, they were complete response, partial response or progressive disease. Study-level points and caveats: Reported findings placed baseline TCR diversity lower in newly diagnosed patients (compared with healthy donors). The study found complete responders had baseline diversity similar to newly diagnosed patients. By C4D1, CD4+ diversity increased significantly, especially in complete responders.

Profiling relied on immunoSEQ multiplex PCR, and the TCRdb table lists in-frame clones only, not all of them. In the table there are about 150,000 clones, around 84% of which are singletons. Trimming cost V 5 bases and J 4 bases; bases outside gene matches: 12. The CDR3 loop spans 16 amino acids. The germline V gene encodes CDR1 SGHVS and CDR2 FNYEAQ. The source is a human donor with classical Hodgkin lymphoma. Here the sequenced sample was peripheral blood mononuclear cells (PBMCs), taken before the second cycle of nivolumab. The rearrangement uses TRBV7-6 and TRBJ2-5, with TRBD2 identical over 8 bases. CDR3 DNA sequence: TGTGCCAGCAGCCCTACCCCACGGGGGGGCCGAGAGACCCAGTACTTC. It translates to CASSPTPRGGRETQYF.